These T cell receptor beta chains were read from a single sample in a study of early stage breast cancer tumors. Profiled with immunoSEQ multiplex PCR; TCRdb holds only in-frame clones, not every one. The profile covers 70,000 or so clones, with approximately 80% appearing a single time and around 4.7% taken by the ten largest. Sequencing input: blood. These receptors were collected from a person aged 35-49 years with breast cancer. Each CDR3 is given with its conserved first and last residue. D genes are given only for firm matches. Clone sizes are given selectively: once, few, many, or a class where the clone is expanded.

TRBV27	TRBJ2-1	.	.	TGTGCCAGCAGGAGAGGGGGCAATGAGCAGTTCTTC	CASRRGGNEQFF
TRBV29-1	TRBJ1-5	TRBD1	few	TGCAGCGTAGTACAGGGGGCCGATCAGCCCCAGCATTTT	CSVVQGADQPQHF
TRBV7-9	TRBJ2-1	.	.	TGTGCCAGCAGAGCGACAGCCCATGAGCAGTTCTTC	CASRATAHEQFF
TRBV7-6	TRBJ1-2	.	.	TGTGCCAGCAGCTCGCCAACCGGGGATGGCTACACCTTC	CASSSPTGDGYTF
TRBV5-6	TRBJ2-1	.	.	TGTGCCAGCAGCTTGGACCCCTCCTCCTACAATGAGCAGTTCTTC	CASSLDPSSYNEQFF
TRBV18	TRBJ1-5	.	few	TGTGCCAGCTCACAAGGGACCGATCAGCCCCAGCATTTT	CASSQGTDQPQHF
TRBV18	TRBJ1-3	.	few	TGTGCCAGCTCACCTGTGGACTCCTCTGGAAACACCATATATTTT	CASSPVDSSGNTIYF
TRBV11-2	TRBJ1-2	.	few	TGTGCCAGCAGCTTAGCACAGGGTAGTGGCTACACCTTC	CASSLAQGSGYTF
TRBV7-3	TRBJ1-4	.	.	TGTGCCAGCAGCCCGGACAGTAGAGATGAAAAACTGTTTTTT	CASSPDSRDEKLFF
TRBV11-3	TRBJ2-3	TRBD2	.	TGTGCCAGCAGCCGCACGCTAGCGGGAGGGCCCGGTGGGACAGATACGCAGTATTTT	CASSRTLAGGPGGTDTQYF
TRBV14	TRBJ2-3	.	.	TGTGCCAGCAGCCAAGATCTGCTAGCTCGAGGAGATACGCAGTATTTT	CASSQDLLARGDTQYF
TRBV25-1	TRBJ1-2	.	.	TGTGCCAGCAGTGAATATGTGGGTCCCACCTTC	CASSEYVGPTF
TRBV6-5	TRBJ1-1	TRBD1	.	TGTGCCAGCAGTTCCCCGACAGGGGCTGAAGCTTTCTTT	CASSSPTGAEAFF
TRBV27	TRBJ2-2	.	.	TGTGCCAGCAGTTTATTGGTAGGGGGAACCGGGGAGCTGTTTTTT	CASSLLVGGTGELFF
TRBV19	TRBJ2-2	TRBD1	.	TGTGCCAGTAAATTAACAGGGGCGAACACCGGGGAGCTGTTTTTT	CASKLTGANTGELFF
TRBV4-1	TRBJ1-1	.	.	TGCGCCAGCAGCCAACTACAAATTAACACTGAAGCTTTCTTT	CASSQLQINTEAFF
TRBV7-2	TRBJ2-1	TRBD2	.	TGTGCCAGCAGCTCGGGGAGGGCCGGGCGCAATGAGCAGTTCTTC	CASSSGRAGRNEQFF
TRBV18	TRBJ1-5	TRBD1	few	TGTGCCAGCTCCCTGAAGACAGGGACAGATCAGCCCCAGCATTTT	CASSLKTGTDQPQHF
TRBV30	TRBJ2-4	.	.	TGTGCCTGGAGTGAGCCTCGGACAGCGGGATTAAACATTCAGTACTTC	CAWSEPRTAGLNIQYF
TRBV15	TRBJ2-2	TRBD1	once	TGTGCCACCAGCAGGGGGACAGGGAGGGAAACCGGGGAGCTGTTTTTT	CATSRGTGRETGELFF
TRBV14	TRBJ1-4	.	.	TGTGCCAGCAGCCAAGCAGGGTTAACTAATGAAAAACTGTTTTTT	CASSQAGLTNEKLFF
TRBV10-1	TRBJ1-1	.	.	TGCGCCAGCAGCGACCGGGACTGGATGAACACTGAAGCTTTCTTT	CASSDRDWMNTEAFF
TRBV4-1	TRBJ1-5	TRBD1	.	TGCGCCAGCAGCCATGACAGGGAGAGTCAGCCCCAGCATTTT	CASSHDRESQPQHF
TRBV5-6	TRBJ2-3	TRBD2	.	TGTGCCAGCAGCCACATAGCGGGAATGGGCACAGATACGCAGTATTTT	CASSHIAGMGTDTQYF
TRBV11-1	TRBJ2-3	TRBD2	.	TGTGCCAGCAGCTCAAAACCTAGCGGAAGCCGGGATACGCAGTATTTT	CASSSKPSGSRDTQYF
TRBV25-1	TRBJ1-1	.	.	TGTGCCAGCAGTGTCACAACGAACACTGAAGCTTTCTTT	CASSVTTNTEAFF
TRBV30	TRBJ2-1	.	.	TGTGCAATAACCCCGGGGGCTTCGGCCTACAATGAGCAGTTCTTC	CAITPGASAYNEQFF
TRBV10-2	TRBJ1-5	.	.	TGCGCCAGCAGTGACAGGGGCGACAATCAGCCCCAGCATTTT	CASSDRGDNQPQHF
TRBV7-9	TRBJ1-2	TRBD1	.	TGTGCCAGCAGCGGACAGGGAAACTATGGCTACACCTTC	CASSGQGNYGYTF
TRBV7-9	TRBJ2-7	TRBD2	.	TGTGCCAGCAGCTTATTGGCTAGCGGGAAAGACGAGCAGTACTTC	CASSLLASGKDEQYF
TRBV6-1	TRBJ1-3	.	.	TGTGCCAGCAATCCGGGACCCAGAAACACCATATATTTT	CASNPGPRNTIYF
TRBV6-5	TRBJ1-5	.	.	TGTGCCAGCAGGACAGGTTCCTCGCCCCAGCATTTT	CASRTGSSPQHF
TRBV30	TRBJ2-2	.	.	TGTGCCTGGAGCTACAGGGTAAACACCGGGGAGCTGTTTTTT	CAWSYRVNTGELFF
TRBV2	TRBJ2-5	TRBD1	.	TGTGCCACCGGGACAGGGGTGGAGACCCAGTACTTC	CATGTGVETQYF
TRBV7-7	TRBJ2-1	TRBD2	.	TGTGCTAGCAGCCCAATCGCGGGAGGGGTAAATGAGCAGTTCTTC	CASSPIAGGVNEQFF
TRBV7-9	TRBJ1-1	.	few	TGTGCCAGCAGCTCGGGATCCGACACTGAAGCTTTCTTT	CASSSGSDTEAFF
TRBV5-4	TRBJ2-6	.	.	TGTGCCAGCAGCTTGGAGTCTGGGGCCAACGTCCTGACTTTC	CASSLESGANVLTF
TRBV5-1	TRBJ2-2	.	.	TGCGCCAGCAGCTTTGGACAGTTGAACACCGGGGAGCTGTTTTTT	CASSFGQLNTGELFF
TRBV28	TRBJ1-5	.	.	TGTGCCAGCAGTTTTTCGGGGGCTAGCAATCAGCCCCAGCATTTT	CASSFSGASNQPQHF
TRBV2	TRBJ1-2	.	.	TGTGCCAGCAGTGAAACAGGGCATAACTATGGCTACACCTTC	CASSETGHNYGYTF